This entry lists 8 T cell receptor beta chains sequenced from one sample in a study of blood T cell repertoires in COVID-19. Clones were sequenced by immunoSEQ multiplex PCR, and TCRdb holds only the in-frame ones, with some missing. The repertoire has about 140,000 clones, about 86% of them found once; the top ten carry roughly 8.7%. Material for sequencing was peripheral blood. Receptors were obtained from a woman aged 60 to 75 with acute or convalescent COVID-19.

This clone was detected a few times. This chain connects TRBV7-8 to TRBJ1-4; the D is unclear. V shed 1 base and J shed 4 bases, with 10 bases lying between them. In germline, CDR1 is SGHVS, CDR2 FQNEAQ. This CDR3 is 15 amino acids long. Here the CDR3 DNA reads TGTGCCAGCAGCTTAGGGGCGGGGATTAATGAAAAACTGTTTTTT. Amino acids: CASSLGAGINEKLFF.

This clone has only a few counts. The DNA for the CDR3 is TGCGCCAGCAGCCCCGGGACAGGCTTGAACACTGAAGCTTTCTTT. Protein sequence: CASSPGTGLNTEAFF. The chain links TRBV4-3 to TRBJ1-1; 8 bases match TRBD1. V lost 4 bases to trimming and J lost 0 bases; unmatched junction nucleotides: 4. The germline gives CDR1 LGHNA, CDR2 YSLEER. The length of the CDR3 is 15 residues.

The rearrangement uses TRBV11-3 and TRBJ2-5, with 10 bases that match TRBD2. J was trimmed by 2 bases and V by 3 bases; bases with no gene match: 9. This CDR3 has 17 amino acids. Germline V gene sequence: CDR1 SGHNT, CDR2 YENEEA. The CDR3 is CASSFSALLAGQETQYF. The DNA for the CDR3 is TGTGCCAGCAGCTTCTCTGCTTTACTAGCGGGGCAAGAGACCCAGTACTTC. Looking up the rest from reference TRBV11-3 and TRBJ2-5 gives the full variable domain: EAGVVQSPRYKIIEKKQPVAFWCNPISGHNTLYWYLQNLGQGPELLIRYENEEAVDDSQLPKDRFSAERLKGVDSTLKIQPAELGDSAVYLCASSFSALLAGQETQYFGPGTRLLVL.

This clone was seen a single time. The rearrangement uses TRBV11-3 and TRBJ1-2; D unresolved. Germline CDR1 and CDR2: SGHNT and YENEEA. The CDR3 is 13 amino acids. Between the trimmed V and J ends, which lost 5 bases and 7 bases, there was a span of 14 bases. CDR3 in DNA: TGTGCCAGCAGCCTAAGACAAGCTCTTGGCTACACCTTC. This gives the protein CASSLRQALGYTF. Full variable domain (missing parts from reference TRBV11-3 and TRBJ1-2): EAGVVQSPRYKIIEKKQPVAFWCNPISGHNTLYWYLQNLGQGPELLIRYENEEAVDDSQLPKDRFSAERLKGVDSTLKIQPAELGDSAVYLCASSLRQALGYTFGSGTRLTVV.

For this clone: Mismatch with germline at one junction end may stem from a read error. The J gene is TRBJ1-2, the V gene TRBV3-1 (or the pseudogene TRBV3-2), with D uncertain. This CDR3 contains 11 residues. Germline CDR1 LGHDT, CDR2 YNNKEL (reference sequence). This chain's CDR3 is CASSQGGGDYF. CDR3 DNA sequence: TGTGCCAGCAGCCAAGGAGGCGGCGACTACTTC.

The rearrangement uses TRBV5-1 and TRBJ1-2; D is unclear. V was cut by 1 base and J by 0 bases, with 7 bases left in between. CDR3 size: 14 residues. The germline V gene has CDR1 SGHRS and CDR2 YFSETQ. The DNA for the CDR3 is TGCGCCAGCAGCTTGAACACACCTAACTATGGCTACACCTTC. It codes for CASSLNTPNYGYTF.

The V and J genes are TRBV30 and TRBJ1-5; TRBD1 agrees at 7 bases. The J segment lost 4 bases and the V segment lost 0 bases, leaving 3 bases of the junction unmatched. Germline CDR1 is GTSNPN and CDR2 is SVGIG (reference sequence). CDR3 length: 14 amino acids. CDR3 region: CAWSVDRINQPQHF. The DNA for the CDR3 is TGTGCCTGGAGTGTGGACAGGATTAATCAGCCCCAGCATTTT.

The rearrangement uses TRBV7-9 and TRBJ1-1; perhaps TRBD1 as D (5 bases). CDR1 SEHNR and CDR2 FQNEAQ come from the germline V gene (reference sequence). The CDR3 contains 13 residues. Between the trimmed V and J ends, which lost 4 bases and 11 bases, there was a span of 17 bases. CDR3 DNA: TGTGCCAGCAGCTCTCTCCAAGGGGATAGGGCTTTCTTT. Translation: CASSSLQGDRAFF.